Shown below are 18 T cell receptor beta chains from a single sample sequenced in a study of tumor-infiltrating lymphocytes in oesophageal squamous cell carcinoma. Each CDR3 protein is one row after TCRdb ran MiXCR on the PCR reads. The sample yields 15,000 to 20,000 distinct CDR3 sequences, around two fifths seen once. Input material: esophageal tumor tissue. These receptors all stem from a male donor with esophageal squamous cell carcinoma.

The CDR3 DNA is TGTGCCACCAGTGATTTAGGACTAGCGGGGAGCAATGAGCAGTTCTTC. It specifies CATSDLGLAGSNEQFF. J is TRBJ2-3 and V is TRBV24-1; 12 bases are a match to TRBD2. The assigned J gene may be wrong: the sequence end matches TRBJ2-1 better. The germline CDR1 and CDR2 sequences are KGHDR and SFDVKD. The CDR3 totals 16 residues.

CDR3 protein: CASSYGLAVNTGELFF. The DNA of the CDR3 is TGTGCCAGCAGCTACGGACTAGCGGTGAACACCGGGGAGCTGTTTTTT. The V call is TRBV6-1, the J call TRBJ2-2; 10 nucleotides align to TRBD2. CDR1 and CDR2 from the germline V gene are MNHNS and SASEGT. The junction had 5 bases not matched to a gene; V was cut back by 6 bases and J by 1 base. This CDR3 is 16 amino acids long.

With regard to this clonotype: This likely comes from a read error, as the CDR3 has no conserved phenylalanine or tryptophan at its end. The limits of the CDR3 on the DNA are not certain, so only TCRdb's listed CDR3 is given. The chain couples TRBV7-6 to TRBJ2-3; the DNA was not used to check the table's D call, TRBD2. CDR1 is SGHVS, CDR2 FNYEAQ, per germline. The CDR3 has 16 amino acids, counting both end residues. The CDR3 loop reads CASSSRDFYNEQFFGP.

The sample holds many counts of this clonotype. The chain employs TRBV19 and TRBJ1-2; 8 nucleotides match TRBD1. With 3 bases clipped from V and 4 bases from J, the junction kept 7 bases outside the gene matches. There are 15 residues in the CDR3. Germline V gene data show CDR1 as LNHDA and CDR2 as SQIVND (reference sequence). The CDR3 here is CASSITGQGTYGYTF. The CDR3 nucleotides read TGTGCCAGTAGTATTACCGGACAGGGTACCTATGGCTACACCTTC.

This chain joins TRBV7-9 and TRBJ1-2; D unclear. Trimming cost V 7 bases and J 4 bases, with 19 bases left between them. The length of the CDR3 is 15 residues. In germline, CDR1 is SEHNR, CDR2 FQNEAQ (reference sequence). The CDR3 DNA follows: TGTGCCAGCACCCCGGGGTTGTCGCGGGGCTATGGCTACACCTTC. Translated, it gives CASTPGLSRGYGYTF.

This clonotype is labeled large (0.1 to 1%). The DNA is omitted, as the CDR3 cannot be located on it reliably, and the CDR3 follows TCRdb's listing. The chain combines TRBV7-5 with TRBJ1-2. TRBV7-5 constitutes a pseudogene. The length of the CDR3 is 17 amino acids, counting both ends. CDR3 sequence reads: CISVPEPPTPRDYGYTF.

This clonotype was counted at least ten times. The CDR3 nucleotides read TGTGCCAGCAGCCCGGGGACAGGGGGGTATGGCTACACCTTC. It codes for CASSPGTGGYGYTF. The chain couples TRBV5-5 to TRBJ1-2; 11 nucleotides agree with TRBD1. Unmatched junction bases numbered 4, after V lost 4 bases and J lost 5 bases. Germline loops: CDR1 SGHKS, CDR2 YYEKEE (reference sequence). The CDR3 sequence is 14 residues long.

Ten or more counts support this clonotype. This rearrangement joins TRBV27 to TRBJ2-5; TRBD1 might be the D (5 bases). Germline assignment: CDR1 MNHEY and CDR2 SMNVEV (reference sequence). This CDR3 comprises 12 residues. Trimming cost V 2 bases and J 5 bases, with 6 bases left between them. This chain's CDR3 is CASSLGAETQYF. CDR3 DNA: TGTGCCAGCAGTTTAGGGGCGGAGACCCAGTACTTC.

This clonotype was seen many times. The V and J genes are TRBV6-1 and TRBJ2-7; D is unresolved. Germline-derived CDR1 and CDR2 are MNHNS and SASEGT. The CDR3 is 14 amino acids. Trimming took off 0 bases at V and 5 bases at J, with 11 bases between the two ends. This chain's CDR3 is CASSEALGPHEQYF. For the CDR3, the DNA is TGTGCCAGCAGTGAAGCGCTAGGACCCCACGAGCAGTACTTC.

The V and J genes are TRBV7-6 and TRBJ1-1; D is possibly TRBD1 (6 bases). The V gene's germline CDR1 is SGHVS and CDR2 FNYEAQ. Trimming removed 5 bases from V and 6 bases from J, with 16 bases in between. The CDR3 loop spans 14 amino acids. In DNA, the CDR3 is TGTGCCAGCAGCGCACTGGGGGGGCAGGCTGAAGCTTTCTTT. It yields the protein CASSALGGQAEAFF.

The chain has TRBV7-6 and TRBJ2-1; 8 bases fit TRBD1. The J call is in doubt because the DNA end fits TRBJ2-7 better. The CDR3 has 15 residues. The germline V gene encodes CDR1 SGHVS and CDR2 FNYEAQ. The CDR3 DNA reads as TGTGCCAGCAGCTTAGCGCAGGGGGCTGAGGGAGAGCAGTACTTC. Protein: CASSLAQGAEGEQYF.

The sample holds many counts of this clonotype. V gene TRBV6-1 combines with J gene TRBJ1-6; D gene unclear. Between the trimmed V and J ends, which lost 4 bases and 5 bases, there was a span of 9 bases. This CDR3 has 14 residues. Germline CDR1 is MNHNS and CDR2 is SASEGT. The DNA for the CDR3 is TGTGCCAGCAGTGTCACGGTGGATAATTCACCCCTCCACTTT. Residues: CASSVTVDNSPLHF.

V gene TRBV6-1 combines with J gene TRBJ2-1; TRBD2 aligns across 9 bases. CDR1 MNHNS and CDR2 SASEGT come from the germline V gene. The CDR3 covers 14 residues. Trimming at V came to 7 bases and at J to 3 bases, leaving 4 bases not matched to a gene. CDR3 sequence reads: CASTEAGGYNEQFF. The CDR3 DNA reads TGTGCCAGCACAGAAGCGGGGGGCTACAATGAGCAGTTCTTC.

With regard to this clonotype: Because the CDR3 is missing its conserved closing phenylalanine or tryptophan, this is likely a read error. The DNA is left out, because the CDR3 cannot be placed on it with certainty; the CDR3 is given as TCRdb lists it. CDR3 sequence reads: CASSPPDRAKGYTFGS. This sequence joins TRBV7-4 and TRBJ2-1; TRBD1 was called by the table and not checked on the DNA. From germline, CDR1 is SGHVT and CDR2 SQSDAQ. The CDR3 comprises 16 residues, both ends counted.

Concerning this clonotype itself: Since a much larger clone is just one base distant, this may be a read error. The rearrangement links TRBV19 to TRBJ1-1; 11 bases are a match to TRBD1. Per the germline V gene, CDR1 is LNHDA and CDR2 is SQIVND (reference sequence). Trimming removed 6 bases from V and 7 bases from J; junction bases left unmatched: 7. This CDR3 region has 14 residues. CDR3 residues: CASRPGQGEHEAFF. CDR3 DNA: TGTGCCAGTAGGCCGGGACAGGGGGAGCATGAAGCTTTCTTT.

The CDR3 spells CASSLALARQETQYF. DNA of the CDR3: TGTGCCAGCAGCTTAGCGCTTGCACGACAAGAGACCCAGTACTTC. This chain links TRBV7-6 with TRBJ2-5; D is unclear. V was cut by 0 bases and J by 2 bases, with 10 bases left in between. Per germline, CDR1 SGHVS and CDR2 FNYEAQ. CDR3 size: 15 residues.

This chain uses TRBV7-2 with TRBJ2-5; no definite D call. The J call may be in error: the DNA end matches TRBJ2-7 better. The CDR3 contains 16 residues. Germline values: CDR1 SGHTA, CDR2 FQGNSA. This CDR3 is CASSLSPRSTRNEQYF. DNA of the CDR3: TGTGCCAGCAGCTTAAGCCCGCGAAGTACTCGGAACGAGCAGTACTTC.

The chain couples TRBV9 to TRBJ1-1, with D tentatively TRBD1 (5 bases). CDR1 is SGDLS and CDR2 is YYNGEE in the germline V gene. Between the trimmed V and J ends, which lost 4 bases and 3 bases, there was a span of 13 bases. The CDR3 covers 14 residues. CDR3 bases: TGTGCCAGCAGCATGTTGACGGGGGACACTGAAGCTTTCTTT. Translated: CASSMLTGDTEAFF.